The 27 T cell receptor beta chains below all came from one sample that was sequenced in a study of graft-versus-host responses after intestinal transplantation. Profiling relied on immunoSEQ multiplex PCR, and the TCRdb table lists in-frame clones only, not all of them. The sample lists about 96,000 clones; 90% to 95% were seen once. The antigens for these receptors are not known. The sample here was unstimulated CD4+ T cells sorted from spleen or lymph node cells, taken before intestinal transplant. Receptor source: a human donor who received an intestinal transplant.

The V call is TRBV5-1, the J call TRBJ2-5; a possible D gene is TRBD2 (5 bases). Germline V gives CDR1 SGHRS, CDR2 YFSETQ. The V end was cut by 0 bases, the J end by 3 bases, with 9 bases between. The CDR3 runs to 14 residues. In DNA form, the CDR3 reads TGCGCCAGCAGCTTGGGGAGGACGGAAGAGACCCAGTACTTC. Amino acids: CASSLGRTEETQYF.

This clone has a single count. CDR3 residues: CASSLSPGNSNQPQHF. The CDR3 nucleotides read TGCGCCAGCAGCTTGTCTCCGGGGAATAGCAATCAGCCCCAGCATTTT. V is TRBV5-1 and J is TRBJ1-5; the D is unclear. V gave up 1 base and J gave up 0 bases, with 11 bases separating them. CDR3 size: 16 residues. The germline V gene encodes CDR1 SGHRS and CDR2 YFSETQ. The variable domain in full, with the rest retrieved from reference TRBV5-1 and TRBJ1-5, is KAGVTQTPRYLIKTRGQQVTLSCSPISGHRSVSWYQQTPGQGLQFLFEYFSETQRNKGNFPGRFSGRQFSNSRSEMNVSTLELGDSALYLCASSLSPGNSNQPQHFGDGTRLSIL.

This sequence joins TRBV5-1 and TRBJ2-1, with 11 bases lining up with TRBD1. Germline CDR1 and CDR2: SGHRS and YFSETQ. The CDR3 is made up of 14 amino acids. Trimming at V came to 6 bases and at J to 10 bases, leaving 9 bases not matched to a gene. The CDR3 nucleotides read TGCGCCAGCAACCGGGACAGGGGGGTAGCGGAGCAGTTCTTC. As protein: CASNRDRGVAEQFF.

This clone occurred once. This rearrangement joins TRBV27 to TRBJ1-2; TRBD1 matches at 8 bases. Germline CDR1 reads MNHEY; CDR2 reads SMNVEV (reference sequence). CDR3 length: 13 residues. The V segment lost 6 bases and the J segment 3 bases; nucleotides outside the gene matches: 3. The CDR3 region has the DNA TGTGCCAGCAGGAAGACAGGGGACTATGGCTACACCTTC. It translates to CASRKTGDYGYTF.

The rearrangement uses TRBV30 and TRBJ2-5, with D tentatively TRBD1 (6 bases). Per the germline V gene, CDR1 is GTSNPN and CDR2 is SVGIG (reference sequence). V lost 0 bases to trimming and J lost 4 bases, with 12 bases between them. The CDR3 runs 14 residues. The CDR3 spells CAWSVPGGSETQYF. For the CDR3, the DNA is TGTGCCTGGAGTGTACCTGGGGGCTCAGAGACCCAGTACTTC.

The rearrangement uses TRBV7-9 and TRBJ1-2; D ambiguous. The V gene lost 5 bases and the J gene lost 7 bases, with 11 bases spanning the gap. Germline V CDR1 and CDR2: SEHNR, FQNEAQ (reference sequence). The CDR3 runs 12 residues. CDR3 sequence: CASSPNRPGYTF. In nucleotides, the CDR3 is TGTGCCAGCAGCCCCAACAGACCTGGCTACACCTTC.

This clone turned up a few times. The J gene is TRBJ2-7, the V gene TRBV6-6; D not certain. The V gene's germline CDR1 is MNHNY and CDR2 SVGAGI (reference sequence). Trimming removed 6 bases at V and 0 bases at J, with 6 bases between. The CDR3 extends over 12 amino acids. CDR3 DNA sequence: TGTGCCAGCAGAATCTCCTCCTACGAGCAGTACTTC. Translation: CASRISSYEQYF.

The V gene is TRBV5-8, the J gene TRBJ1-2; D ambiguous. Germline CDR1 and CDR2: SGHTS and YDEGEE. The CDR3 is made up of 17 amino acids. V lost 0 bases, J lost 4 bases, and 19 bases lay in between. CDR3 protein: CASSLVFGSEPGYGYTF. Written as DNA, the CDR3 is TGTGCCAGCAGCTTGGTGTTTGGCAGCGAGCCGGGCTATGGCTACACCTTC.

V is TRBV7-9 and J is TRBJ2-5, with D perhaps matching TRBD2 (5 bases). CDR3 size: 14 residues. Trimming left V 3 bases short and J 4 bases short, with 12 bases between. In germline, CDR1 is SEHNR, CDR2 FQNEAQ (reference sequence). CDR3 DNA: TGTGCCAGCAGCTTTACGAGGGCACTAGAGACCCAGTACTTC. Protein product: CASSFTRALETQYF.

The V and J genes are TRBV14 and TRBJ1-2, with 11 bases fitting TRBD1. Germline CDR1 SGHDN, CDR2 FVKESK. The length of the CDR3 is 17 residues. The V gene end was trimmed by 1 base and the J gene end by 5 bases; junction bases not matched to a gene: 9. CDR3 in amino acids: CASSQGPGTGGGYGYTF. In DNA, the CDR3 is TGTGCCAGCAGCCAAGGCCCGGGGACAGGGGGAGGATATGGCTACACCTTC.

This chain's CDR3 is CSTLRQGLSPYGYTF. The CDR3 DNA reads TGCAGCACCCTTCGGCAGGGGCTCTCCCCATATGGCTACACCTTC. The rearrangement uses TRBV29-1 and TRBJ1-2, with TRBD1 as a possible D gene (6 bases). V was clipped by 8 bases and J by 5 bases, with 24 bases between them. Germline CDR1 and CDR2: SQVTM and ANQGSEA. This CDR3 has 15 residues. Full variable domain (rest looked up from reference TRBV29-1 and TRBJ1-2): SAVISQKPSRDICQRGTSLTIQCQVDSQVTMMFWYRQQPGQSLTLIATANQGSEATYESGFVIDKFPISRPNLTFSTLTVSNMSPEDSSIYLCSTLRQGLSPYGYTFGSGTRLTVV.

The chain recombines TRBV6-5 with TRBJ2-5; 7 nucleotides match TRBD1. The CDR3 loop spans 13 amino acids. V lost 6 bases and J lost 1; bases outside the gene matches: 2. Germline CDR1 reads MNHEY; CDR2 reads SVGAGI. The DNA of the CDR3 is TGTGCCAGCAGGCGACAGGGCCAAGAGACCCAGTACTTC. The encoded protein is CASRRQGQETQYF.

This clone was picked up one time. This chain uses TRBV28 with TRBJ2-7; 8 bases match TRBD1. After removal of 10 bases from V and 4 bases from J, the junction contained 12 bases not matched to a gene. The CDR3 spans 14 residues. Germline CDR1 is MDHEN and CDR2 is SYDVKM. The CDR3 spells CATGLGQGLYEQYF. The CDR3 region has the DNA TGTGCCACCGGATTAGGACAGGGTTTGTACGAGCAGTACTTC.

This chain links TRBV6-1 with TRBJ1-1; D gene unclear. Looked up from germline, CDR1 is MNHNS and CDR2 is SASEGT. Trimming removed 6 bases at V and 4 bases at J, with 18 bases between. The CDR3 length is 15 residues. The CDR3, as DNA: TGTGCCAGCAGCCGTAACAGTCCCACCGGCACTGAAGCTTTCTTT. Residues: CASSRNSPTGTEAFF.

The chain is built from TRBV11-2 and TRBJ2-1, with 8 bases aligning to TRBD2. Germline lookup yields CDR1 SGHAT and CDR2 FQNNGV. Trimming took 5 bases from V and 2 from J; bases not matched to a gene: 5. CDR3 length: 15 amino acids. For the CDR3, the DNA is TGTGCCAGCAGCCCCCGACTAGCGACCTACAATGAGCAGTTCTTC. The encoded protein is CASSPRLATYNEQFF.

The chain carries TRBV5-1 and TRBJ1-2; D gene uncertain. This CDR3 comprises 15 residues. Germline CDR1 reads SGHRS; CDR2 reads YFSETQ. Trimming removed 1 base from V and 6 bases from J, with 16 bases in between. The CDR3 loop reads CASSLNQAGVDGYTF. The CDR3, as DNA: TGCGCCAGCAGCTTGAACCAGGCCGGGGTCGATGGCTACACCTTC.

The chain employs TRBV5-1 and TRBJ2-2; D is ambiguous. The CDR3 length is 14 residues. The germline V gene encodes CDR1 SGHRS and CDR2 YFSETQ. The V end was cut by 6 bases, the J end by 0 bases, with 9 bases between. The CDR3 loop reads CASTSDTNTGELFF. CDR3 nucleotides: TGCGCCAGCACCAGCGATACGAACACCGGGGAGCTGTTTTTT.

The chain joins TRBV7-2 to TRBJ2-5; a possible D gene is TRBD2 (5 bases). The length of the CDR3 is 14 residues. Germline assignment: CDR1 SGHTA and CDR2 FQGNSA. V was clipped by 5 bases and J by 1 base, with 11 bases between them. The CDR3 nucleotides are TGTGCCAGCAGCCGAACGACTATCCAAGAGACCCAGTACTTC. As protein: CASSRTTIQETQYF.

This clone was observed a single time. The chain links TRBV6-5 to TRBJ1-5; 9 nucleotides line up with TRBD1. CDR1 and CDR2 (germline): MNHEY, SVGAGI. V shed 6 bases and J 6 bases; nucleotides not matched to a gene: 6. The CDR3 spans 14 residues. The chain's CDR3 is CASSPDRGGQPQHF. CDR3 coding DNA: TGTGCCAGCAGCCCGGACAGGGGCGGTCAGCCCCAGCATTTT.

The CDR3 spells CASSSRQGDGETQYF. The CDR3 coding sequence is TGTGCCAGCAGTTCGCGACAGGGAGATGGGGAGACCCAGTACTTC. The chain recombines TRBV6-5 with TRBJ2-5, with 7 nucleotides matching TRBD1. After removal of 4 bases from V and 5 bases from J, the junction contained 10 bases not matched to a gene. The germline V gene encodes CDR1 MNHEY and CDR2 SVGAGI. The CDR3 length is 15 residues.

This clone was seen once. V is TRBV5-1 and J is TRBJ2-6; no reliable D call. V was shortened by 0 bases and J by 0 bases, with 4 bases between the two germline ends. Germline values: CDR1 SGHRS, CDR2 YFSETQ. The CDR3 has 15 amino acids. The CDR3 spells CASSLVSSGANVLTF. CDR3 sequence (DNA): TGCGCCAGCAGCTTGGTCAGCTCTGGGGCCAACGTCCTGACTTTC.

The J gene is TRBJ2-2, the V gene TRBV5-1, with 10 positions matching TRBD1. CDR3 length: 15 amino acids. Germline CDR1 SGHRS, CDR2 YFSETQ. J lost 4 bases, V lost 4 bases, and 4 bases had no gene match. CDR3 sequence reads: CASSPGQGSTGELFF. The CDR3 bases are TGCGCCAGCAGCCCGGGACAGGGGAGCACCGGGGAGCTGTTTTTT. The full variable domain, completed using reference TRBV5-1 and TRBJ2-2, is KAGVTQTPRYLIKTRGQQVTLSCSPISGHRSVSWYQQTPGQGLQFLFEYFSETQRNKGNFPGRFSGRQFSNSRSEMNVSTLELGDSALYLCASSPGQGSTGELFFGEGSRLTVL.

CDR3 in amino acids: CASSQDPGPGGRNYGYTF. CDR3 in DNA: TGCGCCAGCAGCCAAGATCCAGGACCCGGAGGGCGTAACTATGGCTACACCTTC. The chain links TRBV4-3 to TRBJ1-2; no definite D call. Trimming took off 0 bases at V and 1 base at J, with 18 bases between the two ends. Per germline, CDR1 LGHNA and CDR2 YSLEER. CDR3 length: 18 amino acids.

The chain is built from TRBV7-9 and TRBJ1-2; D is ambiguous. Trimming removed 0 bases from V and 1 base from J, with 3 bases in between. The CDR3 contains 13 residues. Germline V gene lookup returns CDR1 SEHNR and CDR2 FQNEAQ (reference sequence). In DNA form, the CDR3 reads TGTGCCAGCAGCTTAGCCTTTAACTATGGCTACACCTTC. Translating it yields CASSLAFNYGYTF.

V gene TRBV7-8 combines with J gene TRBJ1-2; the match to TRBD1 covers 7 bases. Per germline, CDR1 SGHVS and CDR2 FQNEAQ. J was trimmed by 0 bases and V by 5 bases; bases with no gene match: 6. This CDR3 is 15 amino acids long. CDR3 bases: TGTGCCAGCAGCCCTAGGGACAGAGCTAACTATGGCTACACCTTC. Translated, it gives CASSPRDRANYGYTF.

This rearrangement joins TRBV6-1 to TRBJ1-4; D may be TRBD1 (6 bases). Germline V gene lookup returns CDR1 MNHNS and CDR2 SASEGT. The CDR3 spans 14 residues. The V gene lost 4 bases and the J gene lost 8 bases, with 14 bases spanning the gap. The CDR3 region is CASSVGQFLEKLFF. The CDR3 DNA reads TGTGCCAGCAGTGTTGGACAGTTTTTAGAAAAACTGTTTTTT.

The CDR3 region is CSTTLTVNTEAFF. The CDR3 region has the DNA TGCAGCACCACGCTCACAGTGAACACTGAAGCTTTCTTT. V usage is TRBV29-1 and J usage is TRBJ1-1, with D unclear. The CDR3 has 13 residues. Germline V gene sequence: CDR1 SQVTM, CDR2 ANQGSEA. Trimming removed 8 bases at V and 0 bases at J, with 13 bases between. Full variable domain (outside the CDR3, taken from reference TRBV29-1 and TRBJ1-1): SAVISQKPSRDICQRGTSLTIQCQVDSQVTMMFWYRQQPGQSLTLIATANQGSEATYESGFVIDKFPISRPNLTFSTLTVSNMSPEDSSIYLCSTTLTVNTEAFFGQGTRLTVV.